Following are 27 T cell receptor beta chains from one sample sequenced in a study of T cells in Graves' hyperthyroidism and ophthalmopathy. Amplification targeted TCR beta CDR3 regions from RNA transcripts. Initially, a first-round RT-PCR of the TCR CDR3 employed the HTBI primer set. TCRdb reprocessed the multiplex PCR reads with MiXCR, giving one entry per CDR3 protein. The repertoire holds around 720,000 distinct CDR3 sequences, with roughly a third as singletons. Sequences were obtained from blood. The receptor source for this set is a woman aged 40 to 49 with Graves' hyperthyroidism.

The chain employs TRBV14 and TRBJ1-1; D remains ambiguous. The CDR3 length is 16 residues. V was cut by 0 bases and J by 0 bases, with 11 bases left in between. CDR1 and CDR2 from the germline V gene are SGHDN and FVKESK. CDR3 protein: CASSQEVSLLNTEAFF. The CDR3 DNA reads TGTGCCAGCAGCCAAGAAGTGAGCCTATTGAACACTGAAGCTTTCTTT.

This clonotype was detected only once. The chain is built from TRBV28 and TRBJ1-2, with D perhaps TRBD1 (5 bases). The CDR3 has 14 residues. Trimming pared 2 bases from V and 8 bases from J, leaving 15 bases between. CDR1 is MDHEN and CDR2 is SYDVKM in the germline V gene. This CDR3 is CASSLGTGRWGYTF. The DNA for the CDR3 is TGTGCCAGCAGTTTAGGAACAGGCCGGTGGGGCTACACCTTC.

This clonotype was seen only a few times. V gene TRBV6-2 or TRBV6-3 combines with J gene TRBJ1-5, with D maybe TRBD1 (6 bases). V was trimmed by 6 bases and J by 6 bases, leaving 15 bases between them. CDR1 and CDR2 from the germline V gene are MNHEY and SVGEGT. The CDR3 consists of 14 residues. The CDR3 spells CASRQGTMVQPQHF. CDR3 DNA: TGTGCCAGCAGACAGGGAACGATGGTTCAGCCCCAGCATTTT.

CDR3 bases: TGTGCCACTCTAGGAAGCATAAAAGGACTAGCGGGAGTCGAGGAGACCCAGTACTTC. It codes for CATLGSIKGLAGVEETQYF. This chain uses TRBV10-3 with TRBJ2-5, with 13 bases matching TRBD2. The trim removed 10 bases at V and 5 bases at J, leaving 22 bases unmatched. The CDR3 extends over 19 amino acids. The germline CDR1 and CDR2 sequences are ENHRY and SYGVKD.

This clonotype was detected many times. The chain carries TRBV19 and TRBJ1-1; D might be TRBD1 (6 bases). CDR1 is LNHDA and CDR2 is SQIVND in the germline V gene (reference sequence). Trimming removed 6 bases from V and 4 bases from J, with 12 bases in between. The CDR3 consists of 13 residues. The CDR3 region has the DNA TGTGCCAGTAGAGGACAGCGTTTCACTGAAGCTTTCTTT. Translation gives CASRGQRFTEAFF.

The gene calls are TRBV10-3 and TRBJ2-7; D is uncertain. The length of the CDR3 is 13 residues. Germline V gene data show CDR1 as ENHRY and CDR2 as SYGVKD. V was pared by 10 bases and J by 0 bases, with 13 bases between. In nucleotides, the CDR3 is TGTGCCAAACGCCATTCGAGCTCCTACGAGCAGTACTTC. It encodes CAKRHSSSYEQYF.

The chain is built from TRBV10-3 and TRBJ1-4; D call uncertain. The CDR3 is 14 amino acids. Trimming took off 6 bases at V and 6 bases at J, with 14 bases between the two ends. Germline V gene sequence: CDR1 ENHRY, CDR2 SYGVKD. The CDR3, as DNA: TGTGCCATCAGCCCGGAGGAGGGCCATGAAAAACTGTTTTTT. Its protein is CAISPEEGHEKLFF.

This clonotype was seen a single time. This likely comes from a read error, as the CDR3 has no conserved phenylalanine or tryptophan at its end. CDR3 protein: CASSQGPSGTYEQYL. The CDR3 nucleotides are TGCGCCAGCAGCCAGGGGCCTAGCGGAACCTACGAGCAGTACCTC. The chain combines TRBV4-1 with TRBJ2-7; the match to TRBD2 covers 7 bases. Germline V gene data show CDR1 as MGHRA and CDR2 as YSYEKL. V lost 3 bases, J lost 2 bases, and 7 bases stayed unmatched. The CDR3 has 15 residues.

To note about this clonotype: A much larger clone differs from this one at a single base, so this may be a read error. The chain links TRBV7-8 to TRBJ2-7; 11 bases are shared with TRBD1. The ends lost 5 bases at V and 5 bases at J; junction bases unmatched: 5. Per germline, CDR1 SGHVS and CDR2 FQNEAQ. The CDR3 loop spans 14 amino acids. The CDR3 region is CASSPDRGQDEQYF. The CDR3 region has the DNA TGTGCCAGCAGCCCGGACAGGGGGCAGGACGAGCAGTACTTC.

This clonotype has only a few counts. This chain uses TRBV24-1 with TRBJ2-2, with D possibly matching TRBD1 (6 bases). The CDR3 spans 13 residues. With 6 bases removed from V and 6 bases from J, the gap between germline ends came to 10 bases. Germline CDR1 and CDR2: KGHDR and SFDVKD. The CDR3 sequence is CATSRTDPGELFF. CDR3 sequence (DNA): TGTGCCACCAGTCGGACAGACCCCGGGGAGCTGTTTTTT.

This clonotype appeared many times. The rearrangement joins TRBV6-2 or TRBV6-3 to TRBJ2-2; 7 bases are a match to TRBD1. The CDR3 covers 15 residues. V gave up 2 bases and J gave up 1 base; unmatched junction bases: 1. Germline V gene sequence: CDR1 MNHEY, CDR2 SVGEGT. CDR3 sequence (DNA): TGTGCCAGCAGTTACGGGACAGTGAACACCGGGGAGCTGTTTTTT. It is translated as CASSYGTVNTGELFF.

This clonotype was observed once. This rearrangement joins TRBV7-9 to TRBJ2-3; D tentatively reads TRBD1 or TRBD2 (5 bases each). This CDR3 region has 15 residues. CDR1 and CDR2 (germline): SEHNR, FQNEAQ (reference sequence). V was cut by 5 bases and J by 6 bases, with 18 bases left in between. The CDR3 is CASSPTIRSGDTQYF. CDR3 in DNA: TGTGCCAGCAGCCCGACTATACGGTCAGGGGATACGCAGTATTTT.

The chain combines TRBV20-1 with TRBJ2-2; weak D call: TRBD1 (6 bases). Germline values: CDR1 DFQATT, CDR2 SNEGSKA (reference sequence). This CDR3 contains 14 residues. CDR3 sequence: CSADSGASTGELFF. The CDR3, as DNA: TGCAGCGCAGACTCAGGGGCTTCGACCGGGGAGCTGTTTTTT.

A note on this clonotype: With a much larger clone just one base away, this may be a read error. This CDR3 is missing its conserved last phenylalanine or tryptophan, likely due to a read error. The chain is built from TRBV10-3 and TRBJ2-5; D is unclear. CDR3 length: 14 residues. Germline V gene data show CDR1 as ENHRY and CDR2 as SYGVKD. V dropped 4 bases and J dropped 1 base, with 10 bases sitting between them. This chain's CDR3 is CAISASILQETQYL. CDR3 bases: TGTGCCATCAGTGCATCGATTCTCCAAGAGACCCAGTACCTC.

This clonotype came up many times. The chain links TRBV19 to TRBJ1-1; weak D call: TRBD1 (6 bases). CDR3 length equals 15 residues. Germline V gives CDR1 LNHDA, CDR2 SQIVND (reference sequence). The V end was cut by 3 bases, the J end by 4 bases, with 15 bases between. In DNA, the CDR3 is TGTGCCAGTAGTATGAGGGGGGGCGGAGGCACTGAAGCTTTCTTT. Its translation: CASSMRGGGGTEAFF.

This clonotype has a count of ten or more. The chain joins TRBV29-1 to TRBJ1-1; D is possibly TRBD1 (5 bases). This CDR3 has 12 amino acids. Trimming took 6 bases from V and 3 from J, leaving 11 bases between them. Germline V gene data show CDR1 as SQVTM and CDR2 as ANQGSEA. Written as DNA, the CDR3 is TGCAGCGTCGAAAGAGGGGACACTGAAGCTTTCTTT. Amino acid sequence: CSVERGDTEAFF.

The rearrangement links TRBV12-3 or TRBV12-4 to TRBJ1-6, with D tentatively TRBD1 (6 bases). Trimming took 8 bases from V and 7 from J, leaving 18 bases between them. The CDR3 runs 15 residues. The CDR3 region has the DNA TGTGCCAGCGGGAAAACCGGGACACGAAATTCACCCCTCCACTTT. Residues: CASGKTGTRNSPLHF.

This clonotype was observed at least ten times. This chain joins TRBV10-2 and TRBJ1-2; 9 bases line up with TRBD1. CDR1 and CDR2 from the germline V gene are WSHSY and SAAADI. J gave up 8 bases and V 6 bases, and 7 bases lay outside the gene matches. The CDR3 runs 13 residues. CDR3 coding DNA: TGCGCCAGCAGAGCGCGGACAGGGGACGGCTACACCTTC. Amino acid sequence: CASRARTGDGYTF.

This clonotype was detected a few times. V is TRBV5-6 and J is TRBJ2-2, with D tentatively TRBD1 (5 bases). The V gene's germline CDR1 is SGHDT and CDR2 YYEEEE. Trimming shortened V by 4 bases and J by 5 bases, and 15 bases separated the two germline ends. The CDR3 has 15 amino acids. The CDR3 DNA sequence: TGTGCCAGCAGCCCATCCCAACAGGATACCGGGGAGCTGTTTTTT. This sequence encodes CASSPSQQDTGELFF.

This clonotype occurred a few times. The chain is built from TRBV5-6 and TRBJ2-7; TRBD1 matches 12 bases. CDR3 length: 16 residues. Germline loops: CDR1 SGHDT, CDR2 YYEEEE. With 1 base clipped from V and 4 bases from J, the junction kept 6 bases outside the gene matches. CDR3 sequence reads: CASSLIPGQGAYEQYF. CDR3 in DNA: TGTGCCAGCAGCTTGATTCCGGGACAGGGGGCGTACGAGCAGTACTTC.

This clonotype was seen at least ten times. The chain couples TRBV7-9 to TRBJ2-7, with 11 bases fitting TRBD2. The V segment lost 5 bases and the J segment 5 bases; nucleotides outside the gene matches: 5. This CDR3 is built from 14 residues. Germline loops: CDR1 SEHNR, CDR2 FQNEAQ (reference sequence). The CDR3 DNA reads as TGTGCCAGCAGCCACTCTAGCGGGAGGAACGAGCAGTACTTC. This translates into CASSHSSGRNEQYF.

About this clonotype itself: One junction end does not reproduce the germline sequence, and a read error may be involved. CDR3 bases: TGTGCCAACAGCGGACAGGGGGGTCAGCCCCAGCATTTT. Translating gives CANSGQGGQPQHF. This chain joins TRBV5-6 and TRBJ1-5; the match to TRBD1 covers 10 bases. Germline CDR1 SGHDT, CDR2 YYEEEE. The length of the CDR3 is 13 residues.

The gene calls are TRBV6-5 and TRBJ1-1; TRBD1 matches 7 bases. The germline gives CDR1 MNHEY, CDR2 SVGAGI. The CDR3 contains 14 residues. J lost 1 base, V lost 8 bases, and 7 bases had no gene match. DNA for the CDR3: TGTGCCAGCCAGGGACAGTGGGAGAACACTGAAGCTTTCTTT. Translated: CASQGQWENTEAFF.

As regards this clonotype: One end of the junction varies from germline; a read error may be responsible. The CDR3 sequence is CASSPTTGGRETQYF. The CDR3, as DNA: TGTGCCAGCAGTCCGACGACAGGGGGCCGGGAGACCCAGTACTTC. The chain employs TRBV10-3 and TRBJ2-5; TRBD1 matches at 10 bases. Germline CDR1 is ENHRY and CDR2 is SYGVKD. The CDR3 extends over 15 amino acids.

This clonotype showed up many times. The chain employs TRBV2 and TRBJ2-7; 8 bases are a match to TRBD1. J was trimmed by 4 bases and V by 7 bases; bases with no gene match: 3. Looked up from germline, CDR1 is SNHLY and CDR2 is FYNNEI. CDR3 size: 12 residues. The CDR3 DNA reads TGTGCCAGCATAGGACAGGGTTACGAGCAGTACTTC. Translating gives CASIGQGYEQYF.

This clonotype was seen ten or more times. The V gene is TRBV7-2, the J gene TRBJ1-6; 7 bases align to TRBD1. The CDR3 covers 16 residues. The V segment lost 5 bases and the J segment 0 bases; nucleotides outside the gene matches: 4. Germline V lookup: CDR1 SGHTA, CDR2 FQGNSA. Here the CDR3 DNA reads TGTGCCAGCAGCCCGGACAGGAGCTCCTATAATTCACCCCTCCACTTT. It is translated as CASSPDRSSYNSPLHF.

This clonotype was detected ten times or more. J is TRBJ1-3 and V is TRBV10-2, with D perhaps matching TRBD1 (6 bases). Germline loops: CDR1 WSHSY, CDR2 SAAADI. V was shortened by 7 bases and J by 4 bases, with 20 bases between the two germline ends. CDR3 length equals 16 residues. CDR3 loop: CASTNEQQGSGNTIYF. The CDR3 DNA follows: TGCGCCAGCACAAATGAACAACAGGGTTCCGGAAACACCATATATTTT.